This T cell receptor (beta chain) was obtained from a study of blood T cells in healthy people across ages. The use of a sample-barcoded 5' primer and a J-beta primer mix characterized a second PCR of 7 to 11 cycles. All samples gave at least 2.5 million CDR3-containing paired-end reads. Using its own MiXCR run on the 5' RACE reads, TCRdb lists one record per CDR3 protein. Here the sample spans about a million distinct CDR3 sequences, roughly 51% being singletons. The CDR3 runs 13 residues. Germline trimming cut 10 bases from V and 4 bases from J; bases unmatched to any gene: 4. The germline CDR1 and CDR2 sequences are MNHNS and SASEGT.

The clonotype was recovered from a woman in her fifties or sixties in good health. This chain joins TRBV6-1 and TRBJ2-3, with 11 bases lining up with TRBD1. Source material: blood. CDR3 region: CAIGTGGADTQYF. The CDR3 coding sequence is TGTGCCATCGGGACAGGGGGAGCAGATACGCAGTATTTT.